This T cell receptor (beta chain) was documented in a study of blood T cell repertoires in COVID-19. Overall study: Acute and convalescent COVID-19 samples came from the United States, Italy and Spain. T cells, B-cell-depleted T cells, or PBMCs provided the cDNA or gDNA that served as material.

Original data processing: By means of reference gene primer amplification, nucleated cell counts were estimated. Profiling relied on immunoSEQ multiplex PCR, and the TCRdb table lists in-frame clones only, not all of them. V, J and clone size reflect that table, while D and trimming were determined from the DNA. This table has approximately 340,000 clones, around 90% appearing once. Deletions cut 2 bases from V and 4 bases from J, with 11 bases between. The length of the CDR3 is 14 residues. CDR1 SGHTA and CDR2 FQGTGA come from the germline V gene. Followed longitudinally, the Seattle patients had been enrolled during active infection.

The receptor comes from a man aged 25 to 40 with COVID-19, enrolled during active disease. Sequenced input: peripheral blood. The J gene is TRBJ1-2, the V gene TRBV7-3, with D perhaps matching TRBD1 (5 bases). The CDR3: CASSLGGDGYGYTF. The CDR3 DNA reads TGTGCCAGCAGCTTAGGAGGGGACGGCTATGGCTACACCTTC.